This T cell receptor beta chain comes out of a study of cytomegalovirus exposure and HLA in healthy donors. On the study more broadly: HLA-typed donors were the source of 82 million or so unique TCRs, which an early data release held.

Overall study findings and caveats: Specificity for CMV antigens was confirmed in vitro for a few of the CMV-associated chains. Researchers reported in a later analysis that a missense DCLRE1C variant was tied to TCR beta V- and J-gene trimming.

This clone was seen a handful of times. Its antigen remains unknown. This CDR3 spans 16 amino acids. J was trimmed by 5 bases and V by 6 bases; bases with no gene match: 13. Germline V gives CDR1 MNHNY, CDR2 SVGAGI (reference sequence). The PCR ran on 60 Vbeta and 13 Jbeta primers. In the original analysis: Unique TCR beta chains numbered around 80 million in a later analysis, with roughly 10 million shared. Method: immunoSEQ multiplex PCR; TCRdb's copy keeps in-frame clones and lacks some. For V, J and clone size, that table is used; D and trimming come from the DNA. Of some 95,000 clones in the sample, roughly 76% were seen once.

This sequence was found in a female donor in good health and CMV-seronegative. Sequenced material: PBMCs. The J gene is TRBJ1-1, the V gene TRBV6-6; TRBD1 matches 9 bases. The CDR3: CASSPAETGGSTEAFF. Written as DNA, the CDR3 is TGTGCCAGCAGCCCCGCCGAGACAGGGGGTAGTACTGAAGCTTTCTTT.